These T cell receptor beta chains were read from a single sample in a study of siplizumab effects on memory and regulatory T cells. Profiling relied on immunoSEQ multiplex PCR, and the TCRdb table lists in-frame clones only, not all of them. This table holds roughly 60,000 clones, over 85% found once. The material sequenced was CD8+ T cells sorted from blood. The receptors stem from a human donor in good health. The CDR3 runs from the conserved cysteine through the conserved F or W. Each record gives: J gene, V gene, D gene, CDR3 length, clone size, CDR3 protein, CDR3 DNA. D genes are given only for firm matches. Clone size, where shown, is once, few, many, or a class for clones that have expanded.

J: TRBJ2-2; V: TRBV29-1; D: TRBD1; length: 16; size: few; CDR3: CSVEGADRDRTGELFF; DNA: TGCAGCGTTGAAGGTGCCGACAGGGATCGCACCGGGGAGCTGTTTTTT
J: TRBJ2-1; V: TRBV5-6; D: -; length: 12; size: -; CDR3: CASSLYDNEQFF; DNA: TGTGCCAGCAGCTTGTACGACAATGAGCAGTTCTTC
J: TRBJ2-1; V: TRBV19; D: TRBD2; length: 17; size: -; CDR3: CASSIASSGRGYNEQFF; DNA: TGTGCCAGTAGTATAGCTTCGAGCGGGAGAGGCTACAATGAGCAGTTCTTC
J: TRBJ2-7; V: TRBV5-6; D: TRBD1; length: 15; size: -; CDR3: CASSLDARGTYEQYF; DNA: TGTGCCAGCAGCTTGGACGCCAGGGGGACCTACGAGCAGTACTTC
J: TRBJ1-5; V: TRBV4-1; D: -; length: 16; size: -; CDR3: CASSQVAGTSNQPQHF; DNA: TGCGCCAGCAGCCAAGTGGCCGGGACGAGCAATCAGCCCCAGCATTTT
J: TRBJ1-2; V: TRBV19; D: -; length: 14; size: -; CDR3: CASSSSRGIDGYTF; DNA: TGTGCCAGTAGTAGTAGCAGGGGAATCGATGGCTACACCTTC
J: TRBJ2-5; V: TRBV7-9; D: TRBD1; length: 14; size: -; CDR3: CASSLSGGRETQYF; DNA: TGTGCCAGCAGCTTATCAGGGGGCAGAGAGACCCAGTACTTC
J: TRBJ2-5; V: TRBV5-1; D: -; length: 12; size: -; CDR3: CASSLGAETQYF; DNA: TGCGCCAGCAGCTTGGGCGCAGAGACCCAGTACTTC
J: TRBJ1-6; V: TRBV27; D: -; length: 14; size: -; CDR3: CASSGSSYNSPLHF; DNA: TGTGCCAGCAGCGGGAGCTCCTATAATTCACCCCTCCACTTT
J: TRBJ1-3; V: TRBV28; D: -; length: 16; size: -; CDR3: CASSIRQDLSGNTIYF; DNA: TGTGCCAGCAGTATCCGACAGGACCTCTCTGGAAACACCATATATTTT
J: TRBJ2-3; V: TRBV2; D: -; length: 10; size: -; CDR3: CASYLSTQYF; DNA: TGTGCCAGCTACCTATCGACGCAGTATTTT
J: TRBJ1-1; V: TRBV27; D: -; length: 13; size: -; CDR3: CASGGSGNTEAFF; DNA: TGTGCCAGCGGGGGTTCGGGGAACACTGAAGCTTTCTTT
J: TRBJ2-7; V: TRBV7-8; D: -; length: 13; size: -; CDR3: CASSLQSSYEQYF; DNA: TGTGCCAGCAGCTTACAGAGCTCCTACGAGCAGTACTTC
J: TRBJ2-2; V: TRBV9; D: -; length: 15; size: once; CDR3: CASSVDLMSTGELFF; DNA: TGTGCCAGCAGCGTAGACCTAATGTCCACCGGGGAGCTGTTTTTT
J: TRBJ1-1; V: TRBV7-9; D: -; length: 12; size: -; CDR3: CASSPWGTEAFF; DNA: TGTGCCAGCAGCCCCTGGGGGACTGAAGCTTTCTTT
J: TRBJ1-4; V: TRBV13; D: -; length: 13; size: -; CDR3: CASSSGDNEKLFF; DNA: TGTGCCAGCAGCTCAGGGGATAATGAAAAACTGTTTTTT